This entry lists 14 T cell receptor beta chains sequenced from one sample in a study of human T cells and chemical hapten exposure. Indicated time point: patch test 1, 2 weeks after DPC sensitization. As to treatment: therapeutic diphenylcyclopropenone sensitization with weekly scalp DPC. TCRdb reprocessed the RACE reads with MiXCR, giving one entry per CDR3 protein. This table has approximately 100,000 distinct CDR3 sequences, 11% appearing once. The sample in question was whole blood, obtained in connection with sensitization to the hapten diphenylcyclopropenone (DPC). The source is a woman aged 40-49 years with alopecia areata. Some clones in this sample may be carry-over from other donors' samples.

This chain uses TRBV24-1 with TRBJ1-5; the D is unclear. The CDR3 consists of 12 residues. Germline V gene data show CDR1 as KGHDR and CDR2 as SFDVKD. Trimming left V 6 bases short and J 4 bases short, with 6 bases between. The CDR3 loop reads CATSFRNQPQHF. The DNA for the CDR3 is TGTGCCACCAGTTTCCGAAATCAGCCCCAGCATTTT.

This clonotype occurred many times. The rearrangement links TRBV6-6 to TRBJ2-7; either TRBD1 or TRBD2 may supply D (5 bases each). The CDR3 is 17 amino acids. Germline CDR1 MNHNY, CDR2 SVGAGI (reference sequence). V lost 2 bases, J lost 3 bases, and 20 bases lay in between. The CDR3 bases are TGTGCCAGCAGTTACGGGGGTCTGAGGAACCGGGTCTACGAGCAGTACTTC. This gives the protein CASSYGGLRNRVYEQYF.

The chain joins TRBV12-3 or TRBV12-4 to TRBJ2-2; D may be TRBD1 (6 bases). The CDR3 is 16 amino acids. The V end lost 6 bases, the J end lost 0 bases, and 14 bases lay between the germline ends. Here the CDR3 DNA reads TGTGCCAGCAGGAGAAAGGGGGTAACGAACACCGGGGAGCTGTTTTTT. This gives the protein CASRRKGVTNTGELFF.

There are a few counts of this clonotype. The gene calls are TRBV30 and TRBJ2-1; TRBD2 might be the D (6 bases). CDR3 length: 15 amino acids. Germline assignment: CDR1 GTSNPN and CDR2 SVGIG (reference sequence). The V and J ends lost 6 bases and 3 bases respectively, with 18 bases between them. CDR3 region: CACTIGGRSYNEQFF. CDR3 nucleotides: TGTGCCTGCACAATAGGAGGGAGAAGCTACAATGAGCAGTTCTTC.

In its sample, this clonotype was seen many times. The chain combines TRBV7-2 with TRBJ2-5; D remains ambiguous. In germline, CDR1 is SGHTA, CDR2 FQGNSA. V dropped 1 base and J dropped 0 bases, with 12 bases sitting between them. The CDR3 extends over 16 amino acids. CDR3 residues: CASSLDGPSYQETQYF. The CDR3 DNA is TGTGCCAGCAGCTTAGACGGACCTTCGTACCAAGAGACCCAGTACTTC.

The chain carries TRBV6-2 or TRBV6-3 and TRBJ2-5, with 12 bases identical to TRBD2. The trim removed 9 bases at V and 3 bases at J, leaving 5 bases unmatched. Germline V gene sequence: CDR1 MNHEY, CDR2 SVGEGT. The CDR3 sequence is 14 residues long. The CDR3 nucleotides read TGTGCCAGTCTAGCGGGGGGGCGGGAAGAGACCCAGTACTTC. This translates into CASLAGGREETQYF.

The V gene is TRBV2, the J gene TRBJ1-4; 9 nucleotides agree with TRBD1. Germline V lookup: CDR1 SNHLY, CDR2 FYNNEI. The trim removed 5 bases at V and 8 bases at J, leaving 6 bases unmatched. CDR3 length: 14 amino acids. CDR3 residues: CASSKGTGTEKLFF. DNA for the CDR3: TGTGCCAGCAGTAAAGGGACAGGGACCGAAAAACTGTTTTTT.

In this sample, this clonotype turned up a few times. The CDR3 DNA follows: TGTGCCAGCAGCCAAGGTCGGGGAGCTAACTATGGCTACACCTTC. Its translation is CASSQGRGANYGYTF. The gene calls are TRBV3-1 and TRBJ1-2, with D hard to call. The CDR3 has 15 amino acids. V was pared by 1 base and J by 0 bases, with 9 bases between. The germline gives CDR1 LGHDT, CDR2 YNNKEL (reference sequence). Looking up the rest from reference TRBV3-1 and TRBJ1-2 gives the full variable domain: DTAVSQTPKYLVTQMGNDKSIKCEQNLGHDTMYWYKQDSKKFLKIMFSYNNKELIINETVPNRFSPKSPDKAHLNLHINSLELGDSAVYFCASSQGRGANYGYTFGSGTRLTVV.

This clonotype has a count of ten or more. The chain links TRBV14 to TRBJ2-2, with a weak D call TRBD2 (5 bases). The CDR3 runs 14 residues. Germline CDR1 SGHDN, CDR2 FVKESK. Trimming removed 4 bases from V and 7 bases from J, with 13 bases in between. The CDR3, as DNA: TGTGCCAGCAGCCTAACCGGGAACTTCGGGGAGCTGTTTTTT. Translated, it gives CASSLTGNFGELFF.

This clonotype was recorded many times. This rearrangement joins TRBV7-2 to TRBJ1-1; TRBD1 aligns across 11 bases. CDR1 is SGHTA, CDR2 FQGNSA, per germline. J was trimmed by 11 bases and V by 2 bases; bases with no gene match: 13. The CDR3 contains 16 residues. CDR3 loop: CASSLLGLGQGAGAFF. CDR3 in DNA: TGTGCCAGCAGCTTATTAGGGCTAGGACAGGGGGCAGGGGCTTTCTTT. Full variable domain (missing parts from reference TRBV7-2 and TRBJ1-1): GAGVSQSPSNKVTEKGKDVELRCDPISGHTALYWYRQSLGQGLEFLIYFQGNSAPDKSGLPSDRFSAERTGGSVSTLTIQRTQQEDSAVYLCASSLLGLGQGAGAFFGQGTRLTVV.

In its sample, this clonotype was seen a few times. The chain carries TRBV3-1 and TRBJ1-1, with D unclear. Trimming cost V 4 bases and J 10 bases, with 13 bases left between them. Germline V gene sequence: CDR1 LGHDT, CDR2 YNNKEL (reference sequence). This CDR3 comprises 12 residues. DNA of the CDR3: TGTGCCAGCAGCCGATCCGGGGTTGCAGCTTTCTTT. It codes for CASSRSGVAAFF.

This clonotype appeared a few times. This chain uses TRBV29-1 with TRBJ2-7, with D unclear. Between the trimmed V and J ends, which lost 6 bases and 0 bases, there was a span of 9 bases. The CDR3 sequence is 12 residues long. The V gene's germline CDR1 is SQVTM and CDR2 ANQGSEA. The CDR3 loop is CSVRTASYEQYF. The CDR3 bases are TGCAGCGTCAGGACCGCCTCCTACGAGCAGTACTTC.

This clonotype was counted ten times or more. This rearrangement joins TRBV6-6 to TRBJ2-5; D may be TRBD1 (6 bases). Trimming pared 4 bases from V and 6 bases from J, leaving 18 bases between. Germline CDR1 MNHNY, CDR2 SVGAGI (reference sequence). The CDR3 extends over 15 amino acids. The CDR3 sequence: CASSLVQRGSKTQYF. The DNA of the CDR3 is TGTGCCAGCAGTTTAGTCCAGAGGGGGTCAAAGACCCAGTACTTC.

In this sample, this clonotype turned up a few times. The chain is built from TRBV5-5 and TRBJ2-7, with a tentative D call TRBD2 (7 bases). The germline V and J ends were trimmed by 0 bases and 3 bases, with 13 bases remaining between them. This CDR3 contains 15 residues. The germline V gene has CDR1 SGHKS and CDR2 YYEKEE (reference sequence). CDR3: CASSLAWGGGYEQYF. The DNA for the CDR3 is TGTGCCAGCAGCTTGGCATGGGGGGGCGGCTACGAGCAGTACTTC.